Below, one TCR beta chain is given with its context. Some clones are missing from TCRdb's copy, which holds only in-frame ones; the method was immunoSEQ multiplex PCR. The sample yields around 30,000 clones, over 70% seen once. This CDR3 region has 13 residues. Trimming stripped 1 base from V and 6 bases from J, with 10 bases between. CDR1 and CDR2 (germline): SEHNR, FQNEAQ (reference sequence). The sample originates from a study of early stage breast cancer tumors. This sequence was found in a person aged 25 to 45 with breast cancer. Sequencing was carried out using breast tumor tissue. The genes are TRBV7-9 and TRBJ2-7; D perhaps matches TRBD1 (5 bases). The CDR3 DNA follows: TGTGCCAGCAGCTTAGGGGCAGGGCGCGAGCAGTACTTC. Its protein is CASSLGAGREQYF. Drawing the rest from reference TRBV7-9 and TRBJ2-7, the complete variable domain is DTGVSQNPRHKITKRGQNVTFRCDPISEHNRLYWYRQTLGQGPEFLTYFQNEAQLEKSRLLSDRFSAERPKGSFSTLEIQRTEQGDSAMYLCASSLGAGREQYFGPGTRLTVT.